This TCR beta chain was recovered during a study of blood T cell repertoires in COVID-19. The assay was immunoSEQ multiplex PCR, and TCRdb's table has in-frame clones only and misses some. Here the sample spans 170,000 or so clones, 90% being singletons. The clonotype comes from a man in his forties or fifties with acute or convalescent COVID-19. The material sequenced was peripheral blood.

This CDR3 reads CASGLTQGDYEQYV. As DNA, the CDR3 is TGTGCTAGTGGTTTGACCCAGGGGGACTACGAGCAGTACGTC. The V and J genes are TRBV12-5 and TRBJ2-7, with TRBD1 matching over 7 bases. The junction had 4 bases not matched to a gene; V was cut back by 2 bases and J by 3 bases. This CDR3 spans 14 amino acids. Germline-derived CDR1 and CDR2 are LGHNT and FRNRAP.